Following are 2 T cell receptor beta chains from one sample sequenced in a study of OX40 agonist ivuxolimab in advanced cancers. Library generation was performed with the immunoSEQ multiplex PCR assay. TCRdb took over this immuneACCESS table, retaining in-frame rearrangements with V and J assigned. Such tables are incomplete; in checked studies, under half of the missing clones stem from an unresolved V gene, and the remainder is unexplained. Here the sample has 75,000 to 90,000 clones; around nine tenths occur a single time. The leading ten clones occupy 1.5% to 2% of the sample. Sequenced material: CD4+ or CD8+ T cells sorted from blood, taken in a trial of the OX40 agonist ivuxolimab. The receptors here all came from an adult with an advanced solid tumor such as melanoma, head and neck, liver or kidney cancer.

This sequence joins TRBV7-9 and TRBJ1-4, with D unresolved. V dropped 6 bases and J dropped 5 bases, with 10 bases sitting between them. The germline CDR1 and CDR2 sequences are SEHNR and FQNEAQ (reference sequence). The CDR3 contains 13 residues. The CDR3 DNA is TGTGCCAGCAGGTTCCAGGAAAATGAAAAACTGTTTTTT. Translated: CASRFQENEKLFF.

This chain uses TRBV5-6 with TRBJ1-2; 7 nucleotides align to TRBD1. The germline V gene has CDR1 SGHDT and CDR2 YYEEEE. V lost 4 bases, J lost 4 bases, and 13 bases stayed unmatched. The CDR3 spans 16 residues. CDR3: CASSPDRTTLSYGYTF. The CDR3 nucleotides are TGTGCCAGCAGCCCGGACAGGACGACCTTGAGCTATGGCTACACCTTC.